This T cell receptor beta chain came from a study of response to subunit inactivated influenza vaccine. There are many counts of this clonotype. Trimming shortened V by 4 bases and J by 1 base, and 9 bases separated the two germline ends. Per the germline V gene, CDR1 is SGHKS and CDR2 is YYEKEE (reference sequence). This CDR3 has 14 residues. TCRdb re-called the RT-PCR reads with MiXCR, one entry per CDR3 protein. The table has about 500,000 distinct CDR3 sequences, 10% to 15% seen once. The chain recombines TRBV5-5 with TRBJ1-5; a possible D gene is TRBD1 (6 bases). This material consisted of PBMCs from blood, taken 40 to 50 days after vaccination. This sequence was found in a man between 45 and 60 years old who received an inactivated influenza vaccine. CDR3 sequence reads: CASSQDRSNQPQHF. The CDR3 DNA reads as TGTGCCAGCAGCCAAGACAGGAGCAATCAGCCCCAGCATTTT. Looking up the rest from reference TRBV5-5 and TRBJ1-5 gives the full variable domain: DAGVTQSPTHLIKTRGQQVTLRCSPISGHKSVSWYQQVLGQGPQFIFQYYEKEERGRGNFPDRFSARQFPNYSSELNVNALLLGDSALYLCASSQDRSNQPQHFGDGTRLSIL.